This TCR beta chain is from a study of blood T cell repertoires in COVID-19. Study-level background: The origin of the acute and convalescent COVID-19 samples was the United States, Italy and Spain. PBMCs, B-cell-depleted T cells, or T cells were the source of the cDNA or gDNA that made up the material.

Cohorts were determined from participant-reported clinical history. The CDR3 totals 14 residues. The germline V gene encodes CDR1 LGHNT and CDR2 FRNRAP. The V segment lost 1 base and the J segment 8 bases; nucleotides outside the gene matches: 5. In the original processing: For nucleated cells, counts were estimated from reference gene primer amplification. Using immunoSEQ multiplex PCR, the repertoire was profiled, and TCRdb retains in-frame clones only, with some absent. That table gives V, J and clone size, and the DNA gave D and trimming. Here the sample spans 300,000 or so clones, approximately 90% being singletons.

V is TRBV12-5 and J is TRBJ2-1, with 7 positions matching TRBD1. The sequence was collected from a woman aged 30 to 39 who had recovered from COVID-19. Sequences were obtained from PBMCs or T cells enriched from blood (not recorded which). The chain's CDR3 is CASGLGQGFDEQFF. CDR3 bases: TGTGCTAGTGGTTTGGGACAGGGCTTTGATGAGCAGTTCTTC.